A single sample gave rise to the 3 T cell receptor beta chains below, sequenced in a study of graft-versus-host responses after intestinal transplantation (dated by TCRdb to 2020 to 2022). The intended sense of this specimen's time point label: cells obtained before transplantation from donor or recipient. The library came from the immunoSEQ multiplex PCR assay. TCRdb provides this immuneACCESS table in a form limited to in-frame rearrangements. Some clones are lacking; in checked studies, under half of them reflect an unresolved V gene, and why the rest are absent is not known. In all, the sample holds about 130,000 clones, and about 90% of those were seen once. The ten most abundant clones make up about 0.2% of the sample. The antigens for these receptors are not known. The sample here was unstimulated CD4+ T cells sorted from spleen or lymph node cells, taken before intestinal transplant. These receptors came from a human donor who received an intestinal transplant.

The chain is built from TRBV5-1 and TRBJ2-1; 9 bases match TRBD1. J was trimmed by 6 bases and V by 4 bases; bases with no gene match: 8. This CDR3 contains 15 residues. From germline, CDR1 is SGHRS and CDR2 YFSETQ. Written as DNA, the CDR3 is TGCGCCAGCAGCGGGGGGACAGGGAAGGGCAATGAGCAGTTCTTC. Its translation: CASSGGTGKGNEQFF.

CDR3 sequence reads: CASSFWTGADHDTQYF. CDR3 nucleotide sequence: TGCGCCAGCAGCTTCTGGACTGGAGCAGATCACGATACGCAGTATTTT. The genes are TRBV5-1 and TRBJ2-3, with D possibly being TRBD2 (5 bases). The CDR3 length is 16 residues. V was pared by 2 bases and J by 6 bases, with 19 bases between. Germline CDR1 and CDR2: SGHRS and YFSETQ.

V is TRBV18 and J is TRBJ1-5; TRBD1 might be the D (5 bases). V was shortened by 2 bases and J by 4 bases, with 12 bases between the two germline ends. Germline V CDR1 and CDR2: KGHSH, LQKENI. CDR3 length: 15 amino acids. The CDR3 nucleotides read TGTGCCAGCTCACCAAGGGACGGGCTTAATCAGCCCCAGCATTTT. Its translation: CASSPRDGLNQPQHF.